This TCR beta chain originates from a study of OX40 agonist ivuxolimab in advanced cancers. Study overall: A history of anti-PD-1, anti-PD-L1 or anti-CTLA-4 therapy was acceptable, and approximately 41% had some.

The CDR3 consists of 16 residues. Trimming stripped 5 bases from V and 4 bases from J, with 15 bases between. Per germline, CDR1 KGHSH and CDR2 LQKENI. General observations from the study: Expanded clones belonging to CD8+ T cells outnumbered, on average, those of CD4+. Partial responders treated at 0.1-3.0 mg/kg exhibited clonal expansion among the lowest measured.

The table lists this clone with a count of one. Its antigen is not identified. Assay: immunoSEQ multiplex PCR; the TCRdb copy retains only in-frame clones and omits some. Among about 100,000 clones, 85% to 90% were seen once, and the ten largest hold 1.5% to 2%. This specimen was CD4+ or CD8+ T cells sorted from blood, taken in a trial of the OX40 agonist ivuxolimab. V and J are TRBV18 and TRBJ2-6; TRBD1 might be the D (6 bases). This clonotype was sampled from an adult with an advanced solid tumor such as melanoma, head and neck, liver or kidney cancer. The CDR3 nucleotides read TGTGCCAGCTCAGGAGGACAGTCCCGAGGGGCCAACGTCCTGACTTTC. It translates to CASSGGQSRGANVLTF.